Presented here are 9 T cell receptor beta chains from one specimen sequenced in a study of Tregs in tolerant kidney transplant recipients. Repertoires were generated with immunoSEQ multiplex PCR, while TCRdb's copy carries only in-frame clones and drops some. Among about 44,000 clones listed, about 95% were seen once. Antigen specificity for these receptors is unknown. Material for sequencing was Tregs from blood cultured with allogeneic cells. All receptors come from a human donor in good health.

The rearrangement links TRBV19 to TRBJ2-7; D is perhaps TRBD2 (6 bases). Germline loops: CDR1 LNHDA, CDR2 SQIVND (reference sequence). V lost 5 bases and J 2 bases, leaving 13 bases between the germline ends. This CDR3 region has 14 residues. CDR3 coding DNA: TGTGCCAGTAGTTTCCTCGGGACTCCCTACGAGCAGTACTTC. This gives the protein CASSFLGTPYEQYF.

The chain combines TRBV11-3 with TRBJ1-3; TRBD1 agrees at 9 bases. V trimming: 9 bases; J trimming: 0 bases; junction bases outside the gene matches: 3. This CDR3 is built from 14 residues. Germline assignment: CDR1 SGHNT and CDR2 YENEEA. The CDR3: CASSDRGSGNTIYF. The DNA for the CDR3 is TGTGCCAGTTCGGACAGGGGCTCTGGAAACACCATATATTTT.

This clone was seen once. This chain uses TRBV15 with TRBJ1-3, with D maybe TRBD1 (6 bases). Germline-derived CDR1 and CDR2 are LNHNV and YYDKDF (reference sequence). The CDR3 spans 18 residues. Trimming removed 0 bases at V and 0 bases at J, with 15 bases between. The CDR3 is CATSRDWGPFLSGNTIYF. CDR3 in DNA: TGTGCCACCAGCAGAGATTGGGGGCCTTTCCTCTCTGGAAACACCATATATTTT.

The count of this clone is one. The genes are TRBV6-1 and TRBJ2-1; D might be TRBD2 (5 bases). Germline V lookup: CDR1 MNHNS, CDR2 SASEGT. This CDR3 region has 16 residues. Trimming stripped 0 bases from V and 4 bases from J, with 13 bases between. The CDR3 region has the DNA TGTGCCAGCAGTGAAGCCGCGCGGGCGCGGTACAATGAGCAGTTCTTC. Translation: CASSEAARARYNEQFF.

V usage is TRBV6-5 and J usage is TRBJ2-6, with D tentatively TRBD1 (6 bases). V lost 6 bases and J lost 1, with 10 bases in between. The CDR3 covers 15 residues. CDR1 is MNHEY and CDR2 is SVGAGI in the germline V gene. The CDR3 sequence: CASRSQGSGANVLTF. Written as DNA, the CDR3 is TGTGCCAGCAGGTCACAGGGATCTGGGGCCAACGTCCTGACTTTC.

This chain's CDR3 is CAISDPGGQNYGYTF. CDR3 DNA sequence: TGTGCCATCAGTGACCCCGGGGGGCAGAACTATGGCTACACCTTC. This chain links TRBV10-3 with TRBJ1-2, with D tentatively TRBD1 (6 bases). The CDR3 totals 15 residues. Deletions cut 3 bases from V and 2 bases from J, with 13 bases between. Germline CDR1 is ENHRY and CDR2 is SYGVKD.

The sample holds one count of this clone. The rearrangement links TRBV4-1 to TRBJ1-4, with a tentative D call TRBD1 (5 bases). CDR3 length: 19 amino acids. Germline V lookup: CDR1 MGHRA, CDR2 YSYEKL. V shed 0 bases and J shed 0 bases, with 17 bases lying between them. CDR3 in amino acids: CASSQEWVGGVATNEKLFF. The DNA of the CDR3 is TGCGCCAGCAGCCAAGAATGGGTAGGAGGGGTTGCAACTAATGAAAAACTGTTTTTT.

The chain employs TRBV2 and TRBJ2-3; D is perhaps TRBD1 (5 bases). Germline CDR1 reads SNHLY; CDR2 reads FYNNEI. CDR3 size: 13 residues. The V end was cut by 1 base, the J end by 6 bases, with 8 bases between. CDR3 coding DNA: TGTGCCAGCAGTGAAGATCAGGGCGATACGCAGTATTTT. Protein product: CASSEDQGDTQYF.

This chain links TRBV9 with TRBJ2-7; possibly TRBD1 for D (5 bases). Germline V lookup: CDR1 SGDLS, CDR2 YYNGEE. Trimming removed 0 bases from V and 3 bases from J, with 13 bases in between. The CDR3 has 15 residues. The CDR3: CASSVGGFDSYEQYF. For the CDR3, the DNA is TGTGCCAGCAGCGTAGGGGGATTTGACAGCTACGAGCAGTACTTC.